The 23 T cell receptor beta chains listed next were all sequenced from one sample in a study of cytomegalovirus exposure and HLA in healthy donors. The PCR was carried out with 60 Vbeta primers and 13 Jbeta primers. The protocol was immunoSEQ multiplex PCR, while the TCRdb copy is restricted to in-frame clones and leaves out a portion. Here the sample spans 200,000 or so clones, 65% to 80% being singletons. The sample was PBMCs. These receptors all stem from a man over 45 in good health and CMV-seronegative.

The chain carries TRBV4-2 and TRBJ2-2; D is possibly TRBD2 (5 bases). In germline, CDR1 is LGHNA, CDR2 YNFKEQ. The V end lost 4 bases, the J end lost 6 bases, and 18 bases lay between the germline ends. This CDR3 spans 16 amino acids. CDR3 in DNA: TGTGCCAGCAGCCTATCTCGGGAAAACTATGCCGGGGAGCTGTTTTTT. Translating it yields CASSLSRENYAGELFF.

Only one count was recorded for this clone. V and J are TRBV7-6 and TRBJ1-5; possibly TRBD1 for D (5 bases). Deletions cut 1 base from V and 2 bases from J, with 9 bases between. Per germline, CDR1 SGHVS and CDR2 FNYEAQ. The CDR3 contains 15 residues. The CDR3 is CASSLEQGGNQPQHF. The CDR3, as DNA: TGTGCCAGCAGCTTAGAGCAGGGTGGCAATCAGCCCCAGCATTTT.

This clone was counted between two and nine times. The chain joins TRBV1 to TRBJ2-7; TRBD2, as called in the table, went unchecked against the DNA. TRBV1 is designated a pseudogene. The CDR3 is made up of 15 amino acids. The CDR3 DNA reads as TGCACCAGCAGCCTGGAGCGGGAGGGCCAATACGAGCAGTACTTC. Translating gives CTSSLEREGQYEQYF.

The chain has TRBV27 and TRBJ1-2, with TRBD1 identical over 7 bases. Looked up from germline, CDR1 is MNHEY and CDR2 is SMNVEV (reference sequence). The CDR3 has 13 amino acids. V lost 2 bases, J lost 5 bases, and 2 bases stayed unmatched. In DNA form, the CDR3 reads TGTGCCAGCAGTTTAGACAGGGTGTATGGCTACACCTTC. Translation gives CASSLDRVYGYTF.

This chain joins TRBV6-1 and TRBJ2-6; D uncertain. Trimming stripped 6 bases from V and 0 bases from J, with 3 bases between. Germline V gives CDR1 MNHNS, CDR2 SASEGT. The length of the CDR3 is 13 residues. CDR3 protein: CASSNSGANVLTF. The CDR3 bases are TGTGCCAGCAGCAACTCTGGGGCCAACGTCCTGACTTTC.

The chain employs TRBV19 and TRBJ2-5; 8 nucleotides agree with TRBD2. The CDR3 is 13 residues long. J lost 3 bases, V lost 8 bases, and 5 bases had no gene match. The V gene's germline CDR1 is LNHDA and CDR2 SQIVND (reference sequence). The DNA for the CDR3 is TGTGCCAGTCAGCGCGGGAGGAAAGAGACCCAGTACTTC. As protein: CASQRGRKETQYF.

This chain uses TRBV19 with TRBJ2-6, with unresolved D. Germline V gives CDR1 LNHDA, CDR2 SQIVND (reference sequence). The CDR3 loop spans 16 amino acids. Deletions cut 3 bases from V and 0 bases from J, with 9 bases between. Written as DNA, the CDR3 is TGTGCCAGTAGTATGAGTCGGAGCTCTGGGGCCAACGTCCTGACTTTC. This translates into CASSMSRSSGANVLTF.

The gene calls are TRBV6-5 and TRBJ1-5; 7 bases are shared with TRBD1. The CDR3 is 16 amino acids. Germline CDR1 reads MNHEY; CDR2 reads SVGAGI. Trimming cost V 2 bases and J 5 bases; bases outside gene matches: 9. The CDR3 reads CASSYQHRGVHQPQHF. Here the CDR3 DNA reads TGTGCCAGCAGTTACCAGCACAGGGGAGTTCATCAGCCCCAGCATTTT.

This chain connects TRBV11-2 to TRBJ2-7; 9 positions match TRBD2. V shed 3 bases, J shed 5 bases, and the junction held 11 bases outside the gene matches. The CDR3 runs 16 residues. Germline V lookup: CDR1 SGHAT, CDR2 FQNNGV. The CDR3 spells CASSFGLAGSVNEQYF. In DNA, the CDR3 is TGTGCCAGCAGCTTTGGTCTAGCGGGAAGTGTAAACGAGCAGTACTTC.

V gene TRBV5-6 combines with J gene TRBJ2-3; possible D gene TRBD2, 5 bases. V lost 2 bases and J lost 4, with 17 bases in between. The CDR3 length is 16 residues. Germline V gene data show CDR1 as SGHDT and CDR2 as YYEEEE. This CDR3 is CASSLFGLAGPDTQYF. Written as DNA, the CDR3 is TGTGCCAGCAGCTTATTCGGGCTAGCAGGCCCAGATACGCAGTATTTT.

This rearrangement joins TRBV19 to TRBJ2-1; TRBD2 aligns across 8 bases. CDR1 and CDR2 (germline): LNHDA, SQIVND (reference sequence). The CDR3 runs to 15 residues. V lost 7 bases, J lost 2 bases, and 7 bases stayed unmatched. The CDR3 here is CASKPPGLAYNEQFF. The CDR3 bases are TGTGCCAGTAAGCCCCCGGGACTAGCCTACAATGAGCAGTTCTTC.

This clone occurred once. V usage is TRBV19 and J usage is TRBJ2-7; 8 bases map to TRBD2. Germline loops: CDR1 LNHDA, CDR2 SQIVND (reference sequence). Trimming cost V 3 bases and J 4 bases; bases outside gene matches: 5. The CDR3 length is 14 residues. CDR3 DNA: TGTGCCAGTAGTATGTCGGGAGGGCCGTACGAGCAGTACTTC. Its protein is CASSMSGGPYEQYF.

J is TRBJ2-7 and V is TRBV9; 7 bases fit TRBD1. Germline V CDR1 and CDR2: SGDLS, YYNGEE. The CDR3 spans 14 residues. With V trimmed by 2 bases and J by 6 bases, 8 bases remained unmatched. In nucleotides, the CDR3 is TGTGCCAGCAGCGTTGGGACAGAGATTAGCGAGCAGTACTTC. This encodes CASSVGTEISEQYF. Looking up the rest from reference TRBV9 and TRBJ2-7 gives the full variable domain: DSGVTQTPKHLITATGQRVTLRCSPRSGDLSVYWYQQSLDQGLQFLIQYYNGEERAKGNILERFSAQQFPDLHSELNLSSLELGDSALYFCASSVGTEISEQYFGPGTRLTVT.

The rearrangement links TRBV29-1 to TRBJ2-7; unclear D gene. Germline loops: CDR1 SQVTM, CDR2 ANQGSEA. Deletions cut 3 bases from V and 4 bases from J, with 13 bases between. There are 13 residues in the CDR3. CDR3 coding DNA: TGCAGCGTTGAGCTCCTCCTACCTTACGAGCAGTACTTC. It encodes CSVELLLPYEQYF.

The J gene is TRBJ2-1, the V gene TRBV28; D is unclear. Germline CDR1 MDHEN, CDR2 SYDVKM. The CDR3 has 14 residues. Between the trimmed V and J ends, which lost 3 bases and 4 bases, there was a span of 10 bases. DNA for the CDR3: TGTGCCAGCAGTTTGGAGCTGGAATACAATGAGCAGTTCTTC. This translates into CASSLELEYNEQFF.

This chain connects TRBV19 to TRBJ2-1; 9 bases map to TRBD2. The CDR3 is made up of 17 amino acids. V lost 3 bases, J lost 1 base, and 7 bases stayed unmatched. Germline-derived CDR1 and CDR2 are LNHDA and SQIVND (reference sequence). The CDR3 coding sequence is TGTGCCAGTAGTATCAGGTCTAGCGGGACATCCTACAATGAGCAGTTCTTC. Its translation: CASSIRSSGTSYNEQFF.

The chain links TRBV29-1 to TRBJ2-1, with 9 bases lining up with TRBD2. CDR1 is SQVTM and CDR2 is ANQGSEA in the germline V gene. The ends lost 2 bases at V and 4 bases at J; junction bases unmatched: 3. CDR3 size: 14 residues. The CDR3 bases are TGCAGCGTTGAACGTACTAGCGGGTACAATGAGCAGTTCTTC. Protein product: CSVERTSGYNEQFF.

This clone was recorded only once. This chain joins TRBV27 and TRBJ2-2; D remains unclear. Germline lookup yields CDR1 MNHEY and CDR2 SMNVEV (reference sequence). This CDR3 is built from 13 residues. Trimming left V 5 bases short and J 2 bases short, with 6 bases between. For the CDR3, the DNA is TGTGCCAGCAGTCTGGCAAACACCGGGGAGCTGTTTTTT. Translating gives CASSLANTGELFF.

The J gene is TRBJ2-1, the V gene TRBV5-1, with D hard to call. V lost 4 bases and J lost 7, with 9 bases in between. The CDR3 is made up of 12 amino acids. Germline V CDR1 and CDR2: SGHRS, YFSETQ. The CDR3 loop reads CASSPNWNEQFF. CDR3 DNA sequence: TGCGCCAGCAGCCCAAACTGGAATGAGCAGTTCTTC.

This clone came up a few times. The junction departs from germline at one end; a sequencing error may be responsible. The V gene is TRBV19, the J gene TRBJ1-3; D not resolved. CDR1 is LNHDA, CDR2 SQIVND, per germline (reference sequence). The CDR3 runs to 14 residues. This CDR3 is CASRGGSSGNTTYF. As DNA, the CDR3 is TGTGCCAGTAGGGGCGGGAGCTCTGGAAACACCACATATTTT.

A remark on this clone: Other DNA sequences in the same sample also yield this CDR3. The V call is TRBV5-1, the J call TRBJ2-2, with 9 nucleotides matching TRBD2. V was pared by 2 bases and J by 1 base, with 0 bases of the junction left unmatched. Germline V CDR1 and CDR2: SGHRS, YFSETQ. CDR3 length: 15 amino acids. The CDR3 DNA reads TGCGCCAGCAGCTTAGCGGGAGGGAACACCGGGGAGCTGTTTTTT. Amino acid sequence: CASSLAGGNTGELFF.

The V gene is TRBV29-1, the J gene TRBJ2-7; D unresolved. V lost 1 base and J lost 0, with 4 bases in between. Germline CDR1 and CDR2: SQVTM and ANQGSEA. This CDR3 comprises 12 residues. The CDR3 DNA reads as TGCAGCGTTGAAGGACTCTCCTACGAGCAGTACTTC. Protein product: CSVEGLSYEQYF.

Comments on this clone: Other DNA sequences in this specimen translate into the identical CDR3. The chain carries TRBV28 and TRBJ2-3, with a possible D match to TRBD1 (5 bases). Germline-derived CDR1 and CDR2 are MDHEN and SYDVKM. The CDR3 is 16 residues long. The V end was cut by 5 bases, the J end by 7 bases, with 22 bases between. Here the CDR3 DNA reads TGTGCCAGCAGTCCTACTGACAGTCAGTCCAGAAATACGCAGTATTTT. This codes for CASSPTDSQSRNTQYF. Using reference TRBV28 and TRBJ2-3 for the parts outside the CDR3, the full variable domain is DVKVTQSSRYLVKRTGEKVFLECVQDMDHENMFWYRQDPGLGLRLIYFSYDVKMKEKGDIPEGYSVSREKKERFSLILESASTNQTSMYLCASSPTDSQSRNTQYFGPGTRLTVL.